What follows describes a single T cell receptor beta chain. Its antigen is still unknown. The CDR3 totals 15 residues. Germline V gene lookup returns CDR1 MDHEN and CDR2 SYDVKM. The data are from a study of T cells expressing NK-cell markers. As for the study in general: The authors sequenced eight donors, of whom seven were HCMV-seropositive and one was seronegative. Regarding the study as a whole: It was still unclear whether expanded NKG2C+ T cell clones were HCMV specific.

UMIs were included in TCR beta cDNA generated by 5'RACE template switching. No DNA is given; TCRdb re-called the 5' RACE reads and lists each CDR3 protein once. This sample contains about 120,000 distinct CDR3 sequences. This rearrangement joins TRBV28 to TRBJ2-3; TCRdb calls TRBD2, which cannot be checked without DNA. Sequencing input: blood T cells: a sorted CD56 or NKG2C T cell subset, CD4+ or CD8+ T cells, or bulk PBMC T cells (not recorded which). The clonotype was recovered from a woman aged 18 to 75 in good health. CDR3 sequence reads: CASSLREPSTDTQYF.